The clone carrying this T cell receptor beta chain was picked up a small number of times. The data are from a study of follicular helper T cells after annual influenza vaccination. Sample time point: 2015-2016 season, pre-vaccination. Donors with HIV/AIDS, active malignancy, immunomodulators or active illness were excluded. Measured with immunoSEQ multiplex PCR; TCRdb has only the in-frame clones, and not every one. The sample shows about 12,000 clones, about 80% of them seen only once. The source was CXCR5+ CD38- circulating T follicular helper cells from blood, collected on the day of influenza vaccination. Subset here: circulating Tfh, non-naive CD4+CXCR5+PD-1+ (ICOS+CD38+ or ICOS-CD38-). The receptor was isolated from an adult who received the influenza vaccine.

The CDR3 is CASIRKGTGNTIYF. Written as DNA, the CDR3 is TGTGCCAGCATCAGGAAGGGAACTGGAAACACCATATATTTT. This chain joins TRBV6-1 and TRBJ1-3; unclear D gene. The CDR3 runs 14 residues. The germline V gene has CDR1 MNHNS and CDR2 SASEGT. Trimming removed 7 bases from V and 2 bases from J, with 12 bases in between.